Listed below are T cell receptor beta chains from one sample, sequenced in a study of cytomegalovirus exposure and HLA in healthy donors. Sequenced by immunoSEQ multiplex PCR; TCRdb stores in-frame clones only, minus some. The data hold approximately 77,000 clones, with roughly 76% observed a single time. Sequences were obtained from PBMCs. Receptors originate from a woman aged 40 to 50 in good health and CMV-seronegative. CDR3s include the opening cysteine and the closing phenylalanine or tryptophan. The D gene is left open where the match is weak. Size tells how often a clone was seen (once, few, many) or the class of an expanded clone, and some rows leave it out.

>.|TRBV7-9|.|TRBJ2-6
TGTGCCAGCAGCTTAGAGACAACAGGGGGGGAGGCCAACGTCCTGACTTTC
CASSLETTGGEANVLTF
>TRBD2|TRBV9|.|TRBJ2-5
TGTGCCAGCAATGTAGGCGGGGGGGCCGGAGAGACCCAGTACTTC
CASNVGGGAGETQYF
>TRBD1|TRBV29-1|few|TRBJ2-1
TGCAGCGTTGCCCGACAGGGGGCACTCGAGCAGTTCTTC
CSVARQGALEQFF
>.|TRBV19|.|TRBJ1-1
TGTGCCAGTATGAACAGTGAAACCTCCACTGAAGCTTTCTTT
CASMNSETSTEAFF
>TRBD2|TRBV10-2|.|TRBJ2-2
TGCGCCAGCAGCATGGGACTAGACACCGGGGAGCTGTTTTTT
CASSMGLDTGELFF
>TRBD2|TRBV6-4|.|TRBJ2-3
TGTGCCAGCAGTGACTCAACTAGCGGGGGGGCAGATACGCAGTATTTT
CASSDSTSGGADTQYF
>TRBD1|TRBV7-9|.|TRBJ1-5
TGTGCCAGCAGCGTACAGGGGACTCAGCCCCAGCATTTT
CASSVQGTQPQHF
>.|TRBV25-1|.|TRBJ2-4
TGTGCCAGCAGTGACCCCAGGGGCGCCAAAAACATTCAGTACTTC
CASSDPRGAKNIQYF
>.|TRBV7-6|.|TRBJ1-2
TGTGCCAGCAGCTTGAGGGCGCATGGACAGTTTAATTATGGCTACACCTTC
CASSLRAHGQFNYGYTF
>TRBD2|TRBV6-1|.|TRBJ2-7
TGTGCCAGCAGTCTGGGACTAGCCGAGCAGTACTTC
CASSLGLAEQYF
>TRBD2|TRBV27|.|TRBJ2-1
TGTGCCAGCAGTTTGGCGGGAGTGAATGAGCAGTTCTTC
CASSLAGVNEQFF
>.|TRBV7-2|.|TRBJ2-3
TGTGCCAGCAGCTTACTTGGGGGAGGAGGGGCCGCAGATACGCAGTATTTT
CASSLLGGGGAADTQYF
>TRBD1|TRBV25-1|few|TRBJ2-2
TGTGCCAGCAGTGAGGGACAGGGGGACACCGGGGAGCTGTTTTTT
CASSEGQGDTGELFF
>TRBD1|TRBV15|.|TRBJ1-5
TGTGCCACCAGCAGAGATCGACAGGGGGGGCCCCAGCATTTT
CATSRDRQGGPQHF
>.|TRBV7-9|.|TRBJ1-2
TGTGCCAGCAGCTTTGGAGGGCACTATGGCTACACCTTC
CASSFGGHYGYTF
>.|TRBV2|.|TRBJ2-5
TGTGCCAGCTTCGGACGGGGGATTATTGAGACCCAGTACTTC
CASFGRGIIETQYF
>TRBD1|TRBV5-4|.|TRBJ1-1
TGTGCCAGCAGCTGGGACAGATACGACGGAAGCACTGAAGCTTTCTTT
CASSWDRYDGSTEAFF
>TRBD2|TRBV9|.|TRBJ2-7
TGTGCCAGCAGCGGCGGGAGCTACGAGCAGTACTTC
CASSGGSYEQYF
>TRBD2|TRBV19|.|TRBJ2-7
TGTGCCAGTAGTACCGGGGGGGCCTACGAGCAGTACTTC
CASSTGGAYEQYF
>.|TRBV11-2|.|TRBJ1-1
TGTGCCAGCAGCCCAAGACTCGACACTGAAGCTTTCTTT
CASSPRLDTEAFF
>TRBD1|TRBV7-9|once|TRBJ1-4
TGTGCCAGCAGCTCCGACAGGGGCTCCGAAAAACTGTTTTTT
CASSSDRGSEKLFF
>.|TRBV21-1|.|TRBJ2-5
TGTGCCAGCAGCCCCCACCCCCCCCGAGACCAAGAGACCCAGTACTTC
CASSPHPPRDQETQYF
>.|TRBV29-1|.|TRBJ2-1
TGCAGCGTTGAAAGAGGAGTGGCTAGCGAATACAATGAGCAGTTCTTC
CSVERGVASEYNEQFF
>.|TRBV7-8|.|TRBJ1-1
TGTGCCACCCGGAACACTGAAGCTTTCTTT
CATRNTEAFF
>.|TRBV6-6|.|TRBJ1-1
TGTGCCAGCAGTTACCTCGCGGGGAACACTGAAGCTTTCTTT
CASSYLAGNTEAFF
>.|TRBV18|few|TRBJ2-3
TGTGCCAGCTCACCCGGGTCCGATACGCAGTATTTT
CASSPGSDTQYF
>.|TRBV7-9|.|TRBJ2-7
TGTTCCAGCAGCCCCCGTCCCTACGAGCAGTACTTC
CSSSPRPYEQYF
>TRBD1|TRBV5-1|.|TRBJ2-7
TGCGCCAGCAGACCTGGACAGGGGCCCTACGAGCAGTACTTC
CASRPGQGPYEQYF
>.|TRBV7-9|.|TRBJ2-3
TGTGCCAGCAGCTTGATGCACCTCTACGTGGGCACAGATACGCAGTATTTT
CASSLMHLYVGTDTQYF
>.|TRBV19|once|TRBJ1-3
TGTGCCAGTAGTATATCGGTAGGTGTCGGGACACCCGGATCAGGAAACACCATATATTTT
CASSISVGVGTPGSGNTIYF
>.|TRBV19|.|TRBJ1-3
TGTGCCAGTAGTCCCCTGTCCTCTGGAAACACCATATATTTT
CASSPLSSGNTIYF
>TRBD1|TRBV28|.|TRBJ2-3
TGTGCCAGCAGAGGGGACAGGGAGGCAGATACGCAGTATTTT
CASRGDREADTQYF
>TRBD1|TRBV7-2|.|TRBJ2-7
TGTGCCAGCAGCCTACCACAGGGGGCAGGGTACGAGCAGTACTTC
CASSLPQGAGYEQYF
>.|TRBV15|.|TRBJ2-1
TGTGCCACCAGAGTAGGGGGACCGAGCTCCTACAATGAGCAGTTCTTC
CATRVGGPSSYNEQFF
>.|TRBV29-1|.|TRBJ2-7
TGCAGCGTTGTTCGGCAGGGGAGCTCCTACGAGCAGTACTTC
CSVVRQGSSYEQYF
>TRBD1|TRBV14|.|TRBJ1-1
TGTGCCAGCAGCCATATTGACAGGGAAATTGGTTGGGACACTGAAGCTTTCTTT
CASSHIDREIGWDTEAFF
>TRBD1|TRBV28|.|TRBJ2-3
TGTGCCAGCAGTTCACTAGGGACAGGGAAAAGCACAGATACGCAGTATTTT
CASSSLGTGKSTDTQYF
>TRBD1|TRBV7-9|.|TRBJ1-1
TGTGCCAGCAGCTTAGTTGGGACAGGATTATCAGCTTTCTTT
CASSLVGTGLSAFF
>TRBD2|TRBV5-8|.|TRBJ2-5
TGTGCCAGCAGCCCTCTCCTAGCGGGAGAGGGGGAGACCCAGTACTTC
CASSPLLAGEGETQYF
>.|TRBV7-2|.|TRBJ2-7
TGTGCCAGCAGCGTAAGCAGGGTCTGGGAGCAGTACTTC
CASSVSRVWEQYF
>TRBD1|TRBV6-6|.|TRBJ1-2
TGTGCCAGCAGTTACGAACAGGGGGCGCGGTATGGCTACACCTTC
CASSYEQGARYGYTF
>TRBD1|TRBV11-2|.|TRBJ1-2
TGTGCCAGCAGCGGGGGACAGGGACGTGGCTACACCTTC
CASSGGQGRGYTF
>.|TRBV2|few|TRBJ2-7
TGTGCCAGCAGGACACAGGGAAACTCCTACGAGCAGTACTTC
CASRTQGNSYEQYF
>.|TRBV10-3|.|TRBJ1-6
TGTGCCATTGGGAGGACAAATTATAATTCACCCCTCCACTTT
CAIGRTNYNSPLHF
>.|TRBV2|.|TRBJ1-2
TGTGCCAGCAGTGGACTAGGGTGGGGCTACACCTTC
CASSGLGWGYTF
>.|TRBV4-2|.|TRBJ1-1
TGTGCCAGCAGCCCCCGGGGGGGGAACACTGAAGCTTTCTTT
CASSPRGGNTEAFF
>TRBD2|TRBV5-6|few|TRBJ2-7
TGTGCCAGCAGCTTGGGGGGATCTAGCGGGAACTACGAGCAGTACTTC
CASSLGGSSGNYEQYF
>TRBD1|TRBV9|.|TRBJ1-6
TGTGCCAGCAGCGAGAGGGGGACAGTGCGTTCACCCCTCCACTTT
CASSERGTVRSPLHF
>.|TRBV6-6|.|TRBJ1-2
TGTGCCAGCATCATTACAGCGGACCGCAGGGGCTACACCTTC
CASIITADRRGYTF
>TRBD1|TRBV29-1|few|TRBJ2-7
TGCAGCGTCCTCTCGGGACAGGGGTTTCACGAGCAGTACTTC
CSVLSGQGFHEQYF
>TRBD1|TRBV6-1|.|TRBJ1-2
TGTGCCAGCAGTGATCTTGGACAGGGTGTCGGCTACACCTTC
CASSDLGQGVGYTF
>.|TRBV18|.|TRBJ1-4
TGTGCCAGCTCATCAGGTGAAAAACTGTTTTTT
CASSSGEKLFF
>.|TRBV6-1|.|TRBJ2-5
TGTGCCAGCAGTGGGAGCCAAGAGACCCAGTACTTC
CASSGSQETQYF
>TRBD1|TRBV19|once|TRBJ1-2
TGTGCCAGTATGGGGACAGCGGCGAGCTATGGCTACACCTTC
CASMGTAASYGYTF
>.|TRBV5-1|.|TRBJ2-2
TGCGCCAGCAGGCCGACTAGTCCCACCGGGGAGCTGTTTTTT
CASRPTSPTGELFF
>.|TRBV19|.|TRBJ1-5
TGTGCCAGTAGTCAAGGGAGGGATCAGCCCCAGCATTTT
CASSQGRDQPQHF